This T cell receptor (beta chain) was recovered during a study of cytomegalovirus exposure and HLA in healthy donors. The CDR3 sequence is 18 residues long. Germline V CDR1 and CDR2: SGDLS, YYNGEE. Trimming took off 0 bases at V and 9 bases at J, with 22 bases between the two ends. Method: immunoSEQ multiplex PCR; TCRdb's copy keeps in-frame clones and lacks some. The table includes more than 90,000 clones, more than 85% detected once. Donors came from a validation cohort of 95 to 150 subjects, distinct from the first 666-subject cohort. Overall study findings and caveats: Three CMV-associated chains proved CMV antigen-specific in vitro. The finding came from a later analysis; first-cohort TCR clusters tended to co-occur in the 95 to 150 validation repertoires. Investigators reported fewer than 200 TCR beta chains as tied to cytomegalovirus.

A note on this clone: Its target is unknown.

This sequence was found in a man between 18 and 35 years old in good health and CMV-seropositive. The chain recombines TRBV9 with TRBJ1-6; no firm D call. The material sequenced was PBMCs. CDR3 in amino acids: CASSVEAAPPRGGSPLHF. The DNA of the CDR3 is TGTGCCAGCAGCGTAGAAGCGGCCCCCCCTCGGGGTGGTTCACCCCTCCACTTT.